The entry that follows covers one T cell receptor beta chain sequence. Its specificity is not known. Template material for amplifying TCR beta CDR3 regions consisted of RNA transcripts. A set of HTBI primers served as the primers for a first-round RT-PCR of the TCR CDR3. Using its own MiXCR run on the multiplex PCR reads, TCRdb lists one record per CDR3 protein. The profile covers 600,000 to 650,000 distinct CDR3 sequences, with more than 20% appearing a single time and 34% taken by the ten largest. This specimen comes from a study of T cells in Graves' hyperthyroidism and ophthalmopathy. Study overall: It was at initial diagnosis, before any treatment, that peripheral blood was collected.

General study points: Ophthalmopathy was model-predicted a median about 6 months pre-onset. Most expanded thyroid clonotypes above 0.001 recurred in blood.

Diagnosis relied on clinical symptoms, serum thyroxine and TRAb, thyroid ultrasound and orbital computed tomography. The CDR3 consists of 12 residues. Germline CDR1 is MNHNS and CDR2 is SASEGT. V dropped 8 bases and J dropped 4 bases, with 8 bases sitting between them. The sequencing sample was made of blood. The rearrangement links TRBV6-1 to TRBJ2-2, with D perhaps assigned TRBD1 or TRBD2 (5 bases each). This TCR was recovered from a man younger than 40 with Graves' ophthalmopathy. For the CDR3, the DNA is TGTGCCAGCGAGGGGCGCACCGGGGAGCTGTTTTTT. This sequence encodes CASEGRTGELFF.